This TCR beta chain was identified in a study of blood T cell repertoires in COVID-19. Method: immunoSEQ multiplex PCR; TCRdb's copy keeps in-frame clones and lacks some. Of about 200,000 clones in the sample, nearly 90% are singletons; the top ten hold roughly 2.4%. The sequence derives from a woman aged 40 to 50 with acute COVID-19. The sequenced sample consisted of PBMCs or T cells enriched from blood (not recorded which).

The CDR3 sequence is CASSATGSSGNTIYF. CDR3 coding DNA: TGTGCCAGCAGCGCCACAGGGAGCTCTGGAAACACCATATATTTT. The V and J genes are TRBV9 and TRBJ1-3; maybe TRBD1 (6 bases). The germline CDR1 and CDR2 sequences are SGDLS and YYNGEE. The CDR3 loop spans 15 amino acids. Between the trimmed V and J ends, which lost 3 bases and 0 bases, there was a span of 10 bases.